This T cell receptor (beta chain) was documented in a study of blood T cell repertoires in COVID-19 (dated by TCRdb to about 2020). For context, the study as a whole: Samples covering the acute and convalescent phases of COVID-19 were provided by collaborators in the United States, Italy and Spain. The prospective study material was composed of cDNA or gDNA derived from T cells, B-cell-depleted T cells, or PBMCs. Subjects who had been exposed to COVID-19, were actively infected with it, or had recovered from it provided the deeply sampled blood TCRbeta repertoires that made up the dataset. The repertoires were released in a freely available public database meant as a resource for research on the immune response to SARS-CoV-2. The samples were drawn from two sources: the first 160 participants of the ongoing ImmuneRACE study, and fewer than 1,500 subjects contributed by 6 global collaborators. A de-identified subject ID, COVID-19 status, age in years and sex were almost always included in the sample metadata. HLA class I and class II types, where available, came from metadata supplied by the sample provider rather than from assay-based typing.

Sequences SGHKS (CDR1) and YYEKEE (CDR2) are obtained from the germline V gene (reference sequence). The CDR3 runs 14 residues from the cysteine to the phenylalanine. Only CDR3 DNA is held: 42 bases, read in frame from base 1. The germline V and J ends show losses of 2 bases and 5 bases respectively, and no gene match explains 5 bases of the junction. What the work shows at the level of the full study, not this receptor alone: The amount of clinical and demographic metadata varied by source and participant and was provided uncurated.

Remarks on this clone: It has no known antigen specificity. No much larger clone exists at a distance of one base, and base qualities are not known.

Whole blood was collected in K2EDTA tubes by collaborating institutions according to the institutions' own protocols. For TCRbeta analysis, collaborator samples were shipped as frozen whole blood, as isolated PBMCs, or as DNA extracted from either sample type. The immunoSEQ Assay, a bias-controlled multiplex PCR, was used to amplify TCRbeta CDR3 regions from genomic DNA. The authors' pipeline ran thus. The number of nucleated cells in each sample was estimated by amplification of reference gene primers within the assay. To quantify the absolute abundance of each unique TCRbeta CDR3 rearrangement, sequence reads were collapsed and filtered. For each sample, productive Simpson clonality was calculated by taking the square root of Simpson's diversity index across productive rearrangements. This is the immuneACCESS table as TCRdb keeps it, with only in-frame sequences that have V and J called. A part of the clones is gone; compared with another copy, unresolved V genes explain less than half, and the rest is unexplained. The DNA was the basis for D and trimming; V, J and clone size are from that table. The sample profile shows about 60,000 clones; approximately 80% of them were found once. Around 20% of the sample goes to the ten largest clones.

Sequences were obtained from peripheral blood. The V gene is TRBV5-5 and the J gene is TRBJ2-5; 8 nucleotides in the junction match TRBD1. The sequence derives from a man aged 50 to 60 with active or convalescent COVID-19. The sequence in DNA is TGTGCCAGCAGCTTCAGGGGGCCGGGGGAGACCCAGTACTTC. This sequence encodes CASSFRGPGETQYF. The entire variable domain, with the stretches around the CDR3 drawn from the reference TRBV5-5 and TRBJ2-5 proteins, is DAGVTQSPTHLIKTRGQQVTLRCSPISGHKSVSWYQQVLGQGPQFIFQYYEKEERGRGNFPDRFSARQFPNYSSELNVNALLLGDSALYLCASSFRGPGETQYFGPGTRLLVL.